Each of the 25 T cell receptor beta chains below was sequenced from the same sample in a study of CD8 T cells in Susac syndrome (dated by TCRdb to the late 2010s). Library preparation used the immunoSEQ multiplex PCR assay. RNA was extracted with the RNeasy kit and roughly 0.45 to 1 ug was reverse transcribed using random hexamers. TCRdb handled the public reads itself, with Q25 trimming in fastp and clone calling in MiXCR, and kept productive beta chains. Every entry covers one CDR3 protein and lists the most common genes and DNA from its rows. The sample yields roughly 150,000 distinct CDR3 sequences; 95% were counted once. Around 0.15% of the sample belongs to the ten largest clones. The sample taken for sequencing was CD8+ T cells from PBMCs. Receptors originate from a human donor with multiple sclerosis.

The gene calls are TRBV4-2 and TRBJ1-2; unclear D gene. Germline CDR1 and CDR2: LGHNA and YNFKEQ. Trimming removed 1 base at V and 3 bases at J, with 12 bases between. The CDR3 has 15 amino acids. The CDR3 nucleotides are TGTGCCAGCAGCCAAGGGACCGCTGGACACTATGGCTACACCTTC. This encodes CASSQGTAGHYGYTF.

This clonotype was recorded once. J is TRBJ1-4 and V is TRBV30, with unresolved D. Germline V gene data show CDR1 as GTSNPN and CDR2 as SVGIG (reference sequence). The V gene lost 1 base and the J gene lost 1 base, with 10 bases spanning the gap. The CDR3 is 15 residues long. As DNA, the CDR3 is TGTGCCTGGAGTGCGATAGGAGGAACTAATGAAAAACTGTTTTTT. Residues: CAWSAIGGTNEKLFF. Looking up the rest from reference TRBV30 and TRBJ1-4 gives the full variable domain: SQTIHQWPATLVQPVGSPLSLECTVEGTSNPNLYWYRQAAGRGLQLLFYSVGIGQISSEVPQNLSASRPQDRQFILSSKKLLLSDSGFYLCAWSAIGGTNEKLFFGSGTQLSVL.

This chain's CDR3 is CASSQAAMGRGAYEQYF. The CDR3 DNA follows: TGCGCCAGCAGCCAAGCGGCGATGGGGCGGGGGGCCTACGAGCAGTACTTC. The gene calls are TRBV4-1 and TRBJ2-7; 8 bases map to TRBD2. The CDR3 contains 17 residues. Germline trimming cut 1 base from V and 2 bases from J; bases unmatched to any gene: 10. Per the germline V gene, CDR1 is MGHRA and CDR2 is YSYEKL.

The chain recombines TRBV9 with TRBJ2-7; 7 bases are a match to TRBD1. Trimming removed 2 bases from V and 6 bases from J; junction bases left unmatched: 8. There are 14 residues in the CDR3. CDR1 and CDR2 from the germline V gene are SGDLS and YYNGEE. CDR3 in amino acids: CASSVYASGGEQYF. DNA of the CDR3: TGTGCCAGCAGCGTCTACGCTTCAGGGGGCGAGCAGTACTTC.

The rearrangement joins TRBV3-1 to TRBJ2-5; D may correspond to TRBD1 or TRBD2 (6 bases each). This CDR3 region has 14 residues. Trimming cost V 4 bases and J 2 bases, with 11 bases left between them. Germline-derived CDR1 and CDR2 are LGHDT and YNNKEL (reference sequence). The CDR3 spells CASSPGGGQETQYF. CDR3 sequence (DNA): TGTGCCAGCAGCCCCGGAGGGGGACAAGAGACCCAGTACTTC.

CDR3 coding DNA: TGCGCCAGCAGCCCCCTCAAGGAAGAGACCCAGTACTTC. Its protein product is CASSPLKEETQYF. This rearrangement joins TRBV5-1 to TRBJ2-5; no clear D gene. V gave up 4 bases and J gave up 3 bases, with 10 bases separating them. The CDR3 totals 13 residues. Germline lookup yields CDR1 SGHRS and CDR2 YFSETQ.

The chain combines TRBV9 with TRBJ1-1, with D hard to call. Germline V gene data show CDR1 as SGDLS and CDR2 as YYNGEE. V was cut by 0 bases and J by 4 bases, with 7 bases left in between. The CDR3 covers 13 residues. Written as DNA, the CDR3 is TGTGCCAGCAGCGTAGGTGAGTCCACTGAAGCTTTCTTT. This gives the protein CASSVGESTEAFF.

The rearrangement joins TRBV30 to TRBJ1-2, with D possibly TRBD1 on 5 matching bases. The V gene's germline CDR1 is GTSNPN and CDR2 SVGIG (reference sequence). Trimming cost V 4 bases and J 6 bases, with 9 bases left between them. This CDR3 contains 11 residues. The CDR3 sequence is CAWNGAHGYTF. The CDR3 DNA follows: TGTGCCTGGAACGGGGCACATGGCTACACCTTC.

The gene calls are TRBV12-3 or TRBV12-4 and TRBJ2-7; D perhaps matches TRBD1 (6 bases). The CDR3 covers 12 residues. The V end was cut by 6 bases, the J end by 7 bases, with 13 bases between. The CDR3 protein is CASSLTGLEQYF. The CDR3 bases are TGTGCCAGCAGCCTGACAGGTTTGGAGCAGTACTTC.

The DNA for the CDR3 is TGTGCCAGCAGCCAAGATTTTCGGACAATCGACGGCTACACCTTC. Its translation: CASSQDFRTIDGYTF. This chain joins TRBV14 and TRBJ1-2, with D possibly matching TRBD1 (5 bases). CDR1 and CDR2 (germline): SGHDN, FVKESK. Trimming stripped 0 bases from V and 8 bases from J, with 16 bases between. The CDR3 covers 15 residues.

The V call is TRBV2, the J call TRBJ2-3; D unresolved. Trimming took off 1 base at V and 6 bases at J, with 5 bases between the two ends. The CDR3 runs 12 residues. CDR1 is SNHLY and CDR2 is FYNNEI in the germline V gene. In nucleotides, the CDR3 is TGTGCCAGCAGTGAAGAGGAGGATACGCAGTATTTT. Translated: CASSEEEDTQYF. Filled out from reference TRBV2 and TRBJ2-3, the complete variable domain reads EPEVTQTPSHQVTQMGQEVILRCVPISNHLYFYWYRQILGQKVEFLVSFYNNEISEKSEIFDDQFSVERPDGSNFTLKIRSTKLEDSAMYFCASSEEEDTQYFGPGTRLTVL.

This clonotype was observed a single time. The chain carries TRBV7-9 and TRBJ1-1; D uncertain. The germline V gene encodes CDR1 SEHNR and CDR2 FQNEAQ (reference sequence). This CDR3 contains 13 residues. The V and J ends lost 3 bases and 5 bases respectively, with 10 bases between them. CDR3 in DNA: TGTGCCAGCAGCTTGTCTAGTGGGACTGAAGCTTTCTTT. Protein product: CASSLSSGTEAFF. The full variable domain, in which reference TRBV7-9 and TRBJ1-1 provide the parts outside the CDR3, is DTGVSQNPRHKITKRGQNVTFRCDPISEHNRLYWYRQTLGQGPEFLTYFQNEAQLEKSRLLSDRFSAERPKGSFSTLEIQRTEQGDSAMYLCASSLSSGTEAFFGQGTRLTVV.

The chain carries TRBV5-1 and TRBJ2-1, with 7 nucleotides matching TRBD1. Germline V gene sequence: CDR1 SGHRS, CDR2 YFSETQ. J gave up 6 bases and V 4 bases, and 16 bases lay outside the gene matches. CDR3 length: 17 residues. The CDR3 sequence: CASSREQGSGFGNEQFF. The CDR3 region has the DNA TGCGCCAGCAGCCGCGAACAGGGGTCCGGGTTTGGCAATGAGCAGTTCTTC.

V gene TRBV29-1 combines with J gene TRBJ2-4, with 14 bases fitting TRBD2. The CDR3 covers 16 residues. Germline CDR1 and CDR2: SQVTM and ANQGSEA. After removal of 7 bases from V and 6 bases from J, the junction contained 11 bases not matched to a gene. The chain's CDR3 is CSEYRTSGGRGNIQYF. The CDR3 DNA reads TGCAGCGAATACCGGACTAGCGGGGGGCGGGGAAACATTCAGTACTTC.

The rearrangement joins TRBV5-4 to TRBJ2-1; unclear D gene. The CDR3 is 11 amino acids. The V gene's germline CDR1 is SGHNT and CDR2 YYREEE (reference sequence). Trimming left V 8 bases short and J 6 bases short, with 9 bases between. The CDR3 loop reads CASSSGNEQFF. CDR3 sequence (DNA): TGTGCCAGTAGTTCCGGCAATGAGCAGTTCTTC. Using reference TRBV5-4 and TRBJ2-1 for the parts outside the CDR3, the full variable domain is ETGVTQSPTHLIKTRGQQVTLRCSSQSGHNTVSWYQQALGQGPQFIFQYYREEENGRGNFPPRFSGLQFPNYSSELNVNALELDDSALYLCASSSGNEQFFGPGTRLTVL.

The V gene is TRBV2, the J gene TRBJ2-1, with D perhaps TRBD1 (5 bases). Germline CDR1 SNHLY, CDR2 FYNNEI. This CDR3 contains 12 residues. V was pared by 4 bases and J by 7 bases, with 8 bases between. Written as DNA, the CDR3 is TGTGCCAGCAGTGGACAGCAGAATGAGCAGTTCTTC. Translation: CASSGQQNEQFF.

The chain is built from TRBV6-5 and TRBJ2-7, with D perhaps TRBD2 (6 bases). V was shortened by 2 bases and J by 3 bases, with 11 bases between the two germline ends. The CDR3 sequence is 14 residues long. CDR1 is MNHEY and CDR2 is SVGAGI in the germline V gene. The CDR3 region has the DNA TGTGCCAGCAGTTACGGAGGGTCTCTCTACGAGCAGTACTTC. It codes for CASSYGGSLYEQYF.

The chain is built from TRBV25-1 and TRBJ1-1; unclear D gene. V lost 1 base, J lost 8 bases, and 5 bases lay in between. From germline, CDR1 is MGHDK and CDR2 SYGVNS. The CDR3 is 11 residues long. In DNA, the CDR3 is TGTGCCAGCAGTGAATGGACGGAAGCTTTCTTT. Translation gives CASSEWTEAFF.

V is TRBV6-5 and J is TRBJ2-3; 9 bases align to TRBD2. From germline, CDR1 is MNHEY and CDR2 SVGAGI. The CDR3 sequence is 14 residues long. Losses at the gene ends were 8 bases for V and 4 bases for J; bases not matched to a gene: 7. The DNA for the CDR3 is TGTGCCAGCTGCGGGGGGGCCTGGGCAGATACGCAGTATTTT. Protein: CASCGGAWADTQYF.

The chain's CDR3 is CASSSAEGNTEAFF. The CDR3 coding sequence is TGTGCCAGCAGCTCCGCGGAGGGGAACACTGAAGCTTTCTTT. This rearrangement joins TRBV11-2 to TRBJ1-1; no definite D call. CDR3 size: 14 residues. The germline V gene has CDR1 SGHAT and CDR2 FQNNGV. V was cut by 4 bases and J by 1 base, with 10 bases left in between.

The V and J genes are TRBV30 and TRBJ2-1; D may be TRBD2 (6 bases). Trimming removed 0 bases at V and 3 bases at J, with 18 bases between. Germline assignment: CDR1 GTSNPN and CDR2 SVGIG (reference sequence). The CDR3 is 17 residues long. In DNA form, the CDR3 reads TGTGCCTGGAGTGTATCTGGACTACGAAGCATCTACAATGAGCAGTTCTTC. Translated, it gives CAWSVSGLRSIYNEQFF.

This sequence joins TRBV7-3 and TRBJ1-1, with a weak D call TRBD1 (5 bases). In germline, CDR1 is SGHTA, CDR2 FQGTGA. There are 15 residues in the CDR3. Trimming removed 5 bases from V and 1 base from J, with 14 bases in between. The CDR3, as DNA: TGTGCCAGCAGCCCTCAGGGCGGACAGAACACTGAAGCTTTCTTT. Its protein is CASSPQGGQNTEAFF. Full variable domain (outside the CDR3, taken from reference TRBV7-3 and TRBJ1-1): GAGVSQTPSNKVTEKGKYVELRCDPISGHTALYWYRQSLGQGPEFLIYFQGTGAADDSGLPNDRFFAVRPEGSVSTLKIQRTERGDSAVYLCASSPQGGQNTEAFFGQGTRLTVV.

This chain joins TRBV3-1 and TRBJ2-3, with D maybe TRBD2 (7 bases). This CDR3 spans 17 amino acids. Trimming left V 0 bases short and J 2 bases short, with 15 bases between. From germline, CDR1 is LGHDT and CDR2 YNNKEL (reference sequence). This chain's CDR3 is CASSQETRRGPTDTQYF. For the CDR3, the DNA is TGTGCCAGCAGCCAAGAGACCCGGCGGGGGCCCACAGATACGCAGTATTTT.

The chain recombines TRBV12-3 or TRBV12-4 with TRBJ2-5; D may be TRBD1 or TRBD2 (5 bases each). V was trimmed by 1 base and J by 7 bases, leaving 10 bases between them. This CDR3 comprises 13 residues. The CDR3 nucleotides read TGTGCCAGCAGTTTAGGGGACCCAGGGACCCAGTACTTC. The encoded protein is CASSLGDPGTQYF.

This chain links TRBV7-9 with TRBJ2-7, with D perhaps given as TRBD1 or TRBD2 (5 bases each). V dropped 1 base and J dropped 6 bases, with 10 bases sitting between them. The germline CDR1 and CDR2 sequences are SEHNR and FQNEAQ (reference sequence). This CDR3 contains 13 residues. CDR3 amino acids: CASSLGDRAEQYV. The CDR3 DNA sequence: TGTGCCAGCAGCTTAGGGGACCGGGCCGAGCAGTACGTC.